Below, one TCR beta chain is given with its context. The data stem from a study of blood T cells in healthy people across ages. All donors came from Russia, were Caucasian and healthy, and spanned ages roughly 6 to 95. Each of the donors had 9 to 10 milliliters of peripheral blood drawn into EDTA-treated Vacutainer tubes. V gave up 2 bases and J gave up 5 bases, with 21 bases separating them. Germline loops: CDR1 LGHDT, CDR2 YNNKEL (reference sequence). The CDR3 is made up of 17 amino acids. PCR was performed a second time for 7 to 11 cycles using a sample-barcoded 5' primer and a J-beta primer mix. Per sample, CDR3-containing paired-end reads numbered at least 2.5 million. TCRdb analysed the 5' RACE reads with MiXCR anew, one entry per CDR3 protein. The sample yields hundreds of thousands of distinct CDR3 sequences, roughly 26% seen once.

The genes are TRBV3-1 and TRBJ2-5, with a tentative D call TRBD2 (5 bases). The sequenced sample consisted of blood. This TCR was sampled from a woman aged 70 to 79 in good health. CDR3 coding DNA: TGTGCCAGCAGCCAACGAAAGGACTCTGGGCTCAGGGAGACCCAGTACTTC. Translating gives CASSQRKDSGLRETQYF.